The rows below give T cell receptor beta chains drawn from one sample of a study of blood T cell repertoires in COVID-19. This table comes from immunoSEQ multiplex PCR, and its TCRdb copy is limited to in-frame clones, with some not included. The sample comprises over 250,000 clones, about 80% of which are singletons, and around a tenth rests with the top ten. The sequenced sample was peripheral blood. Receptor source: a woman aged 45-65 years who had recovered from COVID-19. Each CDR3 is given with its conserved first and last residue. D genes are given only for firm matches. A row's size may be missing; if present it is once, few, many or a size class.

J | V | size | D | DNA | CDR3
TRBJ2-5 | TRBV28 | NA | NA | TGTGCCAGCAGTTTATCACGCGGGAAGGTAGAGACCCAGTACTTC | CASSLSRGKVETQYF
TRBJ2-7 | TRBV12-3/TRBV12-4 | NA | NA | TGTGCCAGCAGTTTTACAGGTAGCCACGAGCAGTACTTC | CASSFTGSHEQYF
TRBJ1-4 | TRBV7-9 | NA | TRBD1 | TGTGCCAGCAGCTTGGACAGGGCGAATGAAAAACTGTTTTTT | CASSLDRANEKLFF
TRBJ2-1 | TRBV2 | NA | TRBD1 | TGTGCCAGCAGCGGGGGACAGGGGGCTTACAATGAGCAGTTCTTC | CASSGGQGAYNEQFF
TRBJ2-1 | TRBV7-9 | NA | TRBD2 | TGTGCCAGCAGCCCGACTAGCGGGGGGGGTGAGCAGTTCTTC | CASSPTSGGGEQFF
TRBJ1-2 | TRBV28 | NA | NA | TGTGCCAGCACCTTGGGCAGGAACTATGGCTACACCTTC | CASTLGRNYGYTF
TRBJ2-5 | TRBV5-4 | NA | TRBD1 | TGTGCCAGCAGCTTGAGCAGGGGGAAAGAGACCCAGTACTTC | CASSLSRGKETQYF
TRBJ1-3 | TRBV5-4 | NA | TRBD1 | TGTGCCAGCAGTAACAGGGGGCAAGGAAACACCATATATTTT | CASSNRGQGNTIYF
TRBJ1-5 | TRBV19 | few | TRBD1 | TGTGCCAGTAGTATAAGGGGACAGGGGTACAATCAGCCCCAGCATTTT | CASSIRGQGYNQPQHF
TRBJ2-7 | TRBV28 | few | NA | TGTGCCAGCAGTTTCGGTGGGACTCCAATGAGGGAGCAGTACTTC | CASSFGGTPMREQYF
TRBJ2-7 | TRBV9 | NA | NA | TGTGCCAGCAGCGTAGGTCCAGACTACGAGCAGTACTTC | CASSVGPDYEQYF
TRBJ2-3 | TRBV4-3 | NA | TRBD2 | TGCGCCAGCAGCCATCGACTAGCGGGAAAAGATACGCAGTATTTT | CASSHRLAGKDTQYF
TRBJ2-7 | TRBV12-3/TRBV12-4 | few | TRBD2 | TGTGCCAGCAGCGGGACTAGTATCGAGCAGTACTTC | CASSGTSIEQYF
TRBJ2-1 | TRBV2 | NA | TRBD2 | TGTGCCAGCAGTGAATTGGGTGCCAGGACTAGCCCGATCTCCTACAATGAGCAGTTCTTC | CASSELGARTSPISYNEQFF
TRBJ1-2 | TRBV18 | NA | TRBD1 | TGTGCCAGCTCCCAGGGACAGGGGAACGCTAACTATGGCTACACCTTC | CASSQGQGNANYGYTF
TRBJ1-4 | TRBV10-3 | few | TRBD1 | TGTGCCATCAGTGGGGGGACAGGGGTTAATGAAAAACTGTTTTTT | CAISGGTGVNEKLFF
TRBJ1-3 | TRBV30 | NA | NA | TGTGCCTGGAACCCGAGGTCCGGAAACACCATATATTTT | CAWNPRSGNTIYF
TRBJ1-6 | TRBV5-6 | NA | NA | TGTGCCAGCAGGAATACTTACGGTTCACCCCTCCACTTT | CASRNTYGSPLHF
TRBJ2-3 | TRBV4-1 | NA | NA | TGCGCCAGCAGCCAAGATCAAACAGGGTCCAGGTCAGGGCAGTATTTT | CASSQDQTGSRSGQYF
TRBJ2-5 | TRBV7-3 | NA | TRBD2 | TGTGCCAGCATGGGACTAGCGGACGATGTGAAAGAGACCCAGTACTTC | CASMGLADDVKETQYF
TRBJ2-5 | TRBV9 | NA | TRBD2 | TGTGCCAGCAGCGTTGGAGCTGGCGGGAGCCTCCAAGAGACCCAGTACTTC | CASSVGAGGSLQETQYF
TRBJ1-2 | TRBV20-1 | NA | NA | TGCAGTGCTAGTGACGCTAACTATGGCTACACCTTC | CSASDANYGYTF
TRBJ2-3 | TRBV24-1 | NA | TRBD2 | TGTGCCACCAGTGAAAGGGCTAGCGGACGCACAGATACGCAGTATTTT | CATSERASGRTDTQYF
TRBJ1-3 | TRBV21-1 | NA | NA | TGTGCCAGCAGCAAAGGGAGGAGGAAGGGTACAGGAAACACCATATATTTT | CASSKGRRKGTGNTIYF
TRBJ2-1 | TRBV18 | NA | TRBD2 | TGTGCCAGCTCACCACTTGCGGGAGGGTATGAGCAGTTCTTC | CASSPLAGGYEQFF
TRBJ1-5 | TRBV2 | NA | TRBD1 | TGTGCCAGCAGTGAAGACAGGGGAGGACAGCCCCAGCATTTT | CASSEDRGGQPQHF
TRBJ2-1 | TRBV9 | NA | TRBD2 | TGTGCCAGCAGCGTAGTTGGGGGGGAGAATGAGCAGTTCTTC | CASSVVGGENEQFF
TRBJ1-3 | TRBV27 | once | NA | TGTGCCAGCAAAGTGGGCGGGGGAGGAAACACCATATATTTT | CASKVGGGGNTIYF
TRBJ2-1 | TRBV18 | NA | TRBD1 | TGTGCCAGCTCACCACCGAACAGGGGAGTTTACAATGAGCAGTTCTTC | CASSPPNRGVYNEQFF
TRBJ2-1 | TRBV5-6 | NA | TRBD2 | TGTGCCAGCAGCTTACCGGGACTAGCGGTTTACAATGAGCAGTTCTTC | CASSLPGLAVYNEQFF
TRBJ1-1 | TRBV4-1 | NA | NA | TGCGCCAGCAGGCGACAGCCGAACACTGAAGCTTTCTTT | CASRRQPNTEAFF
TRBJ2-7 | TRBV5-6 | few | NA | TGTGCCAGCAGCTACCGGGACATCCCCTACGAGCAGTACTTC | CASSYRDIPYEQYF
TRBJ1-1 | TRBV5-1 | NA | NA | TGCGCCAGCAGCAACCGGGGTGGCACTGAAGCTTTCTTT | CASSNRGGTEAFF
TRBJ1-2 | TRBV6-6 | NA | TRBD1 | TGTGCCAGCAGTTCGGTGGGACAGCTCTCCAACCCAGGCTACACCTTC | CASSSVGQLSNPGYTF
TRBJ1-1 | TRBV6-6 | NA | NA | TGTGCCAGCGCGCCCCATCACAACACTGAAGCTTTCTTT | CASAPHHNTEAFF
TRBJ1-4 | TRBV6-2/TRBV6-3 | NA | NA | TGTGCCAGCAGCCCTGACGAACCCGGACATAATGAAAAACTGTTTTTT | CASSPDEPGHNEKLFF
TRBJ2-7 | TRBV11-2 | NA | TRBD2 | TGTGCCAGCAGCTTTGCCGGACTAGCGCCGAGCTCTCACTTC | CASSFAGLAPSSHF
TRBJ1-1 | TRBV25-1 | NA | TRBD1 | TGTGCCAGCATTGACAGGGTGAACACTGAAGCTTTCTTT | CASIDRVNTEAFF
TRBJ2-2 | TRBV4-3 | NA | TRBD1 | TGCGCCAGCAGCCAAGGGCCCAGGACAGGGAGGACCGGGGAGCTGTTTTTT | CASSQGPRTGRTGELFF
TRBJ2-3 | TRBV5-4 | NA | NA | TGTGCCAGCAGCTCTAAATTAACTCGTCGCACAGATACGCAGTATTTT | CASSSKLTRRTDTQYF
TRBJ2-2 | TRBV7-6 | once | NA | TGTGCCAGCAGCCACTCCCTGATGAACACCGGGGAGCTGTTTTTT | CASSHSLMNTGELFF
TRBJ2-1 | TRBV4-1 | once | TRBD2 | TGCGCCAGCAGCCAAGATTCCGGGGGGGCTCCTGAGCAGTTCTTC | CASSQDSGGAPEQFF
TRBJ1-6 | TRBV5-4 | NA | NA | TGTGCCAGCAGCTCCCGGGGAGGGGCCTTTAATTCACCCCTCCACTTT | CASSSRGGAFNSPLHF
TRBJ1-5 | TRBV25-1 | NA | TRBD1 | TGTGCCAGCAGTGGGACAGGGGCCCAGCCCCAGCATTTT | CASSGTGAQPQHF
TRBJ2-5 | TRBV18 | few | TRBD2 | TGTGCCAGCTCACCCCGGGGGGGAACGCAAGAGACCCAGTACTTC | CASSPRGGTQETQYF
TRBJ1-5 | TRBV6-2/TRBV6-3 | once | TRBD1 | TGTGCCAGCAGTAGACAGGGTTTTACTAGGCCCCAGCATTTT | CASSRQGFTRPQHF
TRBJ2-5 | TRBV2 | NA | TRBD1 | TGTGCCAGCAGTCGTCCGGGACAGGGGATACAAGAGACCCAGTACTTC | CASSRPGQGIQETQYF
TRBJ1-3 | TRBV12-5 | NA | TRBD1 | TGTGCTAGTGCCGGACAGGCGGGAAACACCATATATTTT | CASAGQAGNTIYF
TRBJ2-1 | TRBV7-2 | NA | NA | TGTGCCAGCAGCCTCCGGGGTGGGCAGTTCTTC | CASSLRGGQFF
TRBJ1-5 | TRBV19 | NA | NA | TGTGCCAGTACCTCTTGGGGGGTAGAGCAGCCCCAGCATTTT | CASTSWGVEQPQHF
TRBJ2-6 | TRBV19 | NA | NA | TGTGCCAGTAGCGGGGACTGGTCTGGGGCCAACGTCCTGACTTTC | CASSGDWSGANVLTF
TRBJ2-5 | TRBV30 | NA | NA | TGTGCCTTCTTTGACAGGTTCCAAGAGACCCAGTACTTC | CAFFDRFQETQYF
TRBJ2-5 | TRBV14 | NA | TRBD1 | TGTGCCAGCAGCCAGACAGACAGGGTTACATGGGTCAAGACCCAGTACTTC | CASSQTDRVTWVKTQYF
TRBJ1-6 | TRBV2 | NA | TRBD1 | TGTGCCAGCTGGGACAGATATTCACCCCTCCACTTT | CASWDRYSPLHF